This TCR beta chain appears in the sequencing data of a study of blood T cell repertoires in COVID-19. This table comes from immunoSEQ multiplex PCR, and its TCRdb copy is limited to in-frame clones, with some not included. Of about 140,000 clones listed, 75% to 85% were seen once; the top ten hold about 3.2%. After removal of 0 bases from V and 14 bases from J, the junction contained 8 bases not matched to a gene. From germline, CDR1 is KGHSH and CDR2 LQKENI. This CDR3 has 14 amino acids. This chain connects TRBV18 to TRBJ2-1; 9 nucleotides match TRBD2. The material sequenced was peripheral blood. This TCR was sampled from a man aged 50-60 years with acute or convalescent COVID-19. The CDR3 loop reads CASSPPGLAGRKFF. The CDR3 DNA is TGTGCCAGCTCACCACCGGGCCTAGCGGGGCGCAAGTTCTTC.